The sequence of this T cell receptor (beta chain) was determined in a study of T-cell reconstitution after alpha-beta-depleted transplantation in children (TCRdb year 2016). About the investigation overall: T-cell immune reconstitution after TCRalphabeta/CD19-depleted allogeneic hematopoietic cell transplantation in children was quantitatively tracked in the study by means of TCR repertoire profiling. Overall study results and their limits: Hyperexpanded clone frequencies declined over subsequent months; after one year, T-cell counts and TCRbeta diversity were mostly attributed to newly produced T cells. In some patients, high TCRbeta diversity at day 60 was attributed to recipient T cells and intrathymic progenitors that had survived conditioning. About two months after transplant, the apparently early recovery of alphabetaT-cell counts reportedly depended on just several hundred clones that had expanded rapidly and came from non-depleted graft cells.

The treatment or condition label for this specimen denotes: allogeneic hematopoietic cell transplantation with graft depleted of TCRalphabeta T cells and CD19 B cells. The transplant recipients were children given TCRalphabeta/CD19-depleted allogeneic hematopoietic cell grafts. CDR1 and CDR2, looked up from the germline V gene, are SQVTM and ANQGSEA. The CDR3 holds 14 amino acids from the cysteine to the phenylalanine. Only the CDR3 region is kept as DNA, spanning 42 bases read in frame from base 1. The junction carries 14 bases between V and J, which are trimmed by 5 bases and 1 base respectively. Library prep was done by PCR. The instrument was an Illumina HiSeq 2500. Molecular barcoding was employed in the preparation of TCR libraries, with unique molecular identifiers being used to normalize TCRbeta repertoire quantification. Clones were called with MiXCR by TCRdb after fastp trimmed the public reads at Q25, and only in-frame beta chains were retained. When rows share a CDR3 protein, they turn into one entry using the most common DNA and genes. In all, the sample holds about 300,000 distinct CDR3 sequences, and roughly 7.8% of those were seen once. The biggest ten clones account for around 10% of the sample.

This clonotype was picked up many times. The antigen it recognizes is unknown. No base qualities exist here, and no much larger clone lies one base off it. The sample in question was peripheral blood, obtained 360 days after TCRalphabeta/CD19-depleted stem cell transplant. The receptor was derived from a female patient aged 2-9 years who had a stem cell transplant for Fanconi anemia, so the T cells may come from the graft donor. The chain employs TRBV29-1 and TRBJ2-5, with a tentative D call of TRBD1 or TRBD2, each matching 6 bases. The CDR3 corresponds to CSVKSWGAQETQYF. The DNA sequence follows: TGCAGCGTTAAATCATGGGGGGCCCAAGAGACCCAGTACTTC.